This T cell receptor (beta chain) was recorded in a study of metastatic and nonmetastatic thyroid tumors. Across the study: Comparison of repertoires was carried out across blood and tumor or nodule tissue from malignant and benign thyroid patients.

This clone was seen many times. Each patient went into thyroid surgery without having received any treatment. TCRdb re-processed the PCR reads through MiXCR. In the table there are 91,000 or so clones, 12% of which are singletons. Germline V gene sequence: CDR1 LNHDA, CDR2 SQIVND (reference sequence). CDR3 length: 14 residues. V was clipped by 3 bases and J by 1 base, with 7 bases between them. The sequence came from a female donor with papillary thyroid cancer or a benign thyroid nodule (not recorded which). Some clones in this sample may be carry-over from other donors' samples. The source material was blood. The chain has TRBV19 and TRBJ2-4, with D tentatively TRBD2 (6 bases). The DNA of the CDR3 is TGTGCCAGTAGTATTCGGGGGGCCAAAAACATTCAGTACTTC. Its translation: CASSIRGAKNIQYF.